This entry concerns a single T cell receptor (beta chain). The antigen is unknown. These data come from a study of T cell responses to AZD1222 COVID-19 vaccine. Findings of the study overall: Spike-specific TCR breadth and depth both grew after two AZD1222 doses. The study identified only five to seven AZD1222 recipients as seropositive at baseline. Sampled repertoires all dated from after the peak T cell response. Donors were mostly white British, more females; clonal diversity possibly underestimated.

V shed 1 base and J shed 0 bases, with 18 bases lying between them. CDR3 length: 17 residues. Per the germline V gene, CDR1 is SQVTM and CDR2 is ANQGSEA. Assay used: immunoSEQ multiplex PCR; TCRdb lists only in-frame clones, some missing. The table lists 100,000 to 150,000 clones, around 86% of them singletons. The material was peripheral blood, obtained on day 0 of AZD1222 vaccination. The receptor comes from an adult in good health. The chain employs TRBV29-1 and TRBJ1-2; the D gene is possibly TRBD1 (6 bases). CDR3 region: CSVEVGVVRGPNYGYTF. The CDR3 DNA follows: TGCAGCGTTGAAGTGGGGGTTGTCCGGGGGCCTAACTATGGCTACACCTTC.